This T cell receptor beta chain comes out of a study of CD8+ T cells in alopecia areata. The authors sorted pooled cutaneous lymph node cells using CD4, CD8alpha, NKG2D, NKG2ACE and other markers. This clone has more than one count but fewer than ten. Mouse gene names apply. As the sequencing template, cDNA was produced by extracting RNA and reverse transcribing it. TCRdb's copy holds only in-frame clones and misses some; the assay was immunoSEQ multiplex PCR. Listed for the sample are roughly 260,000 clones, none seen a single time. Sequencing was carried out using CD4+ T cells sorted from a lymph node. This sequence originates from a C3H/HeJ mouse with alopecia areata. This line is of MHC haplotype H2-k.

Partial CDR3 DNA: TGTGCCAGCAGCAAACTGGGTAACCAAGAC. It is translated as CASSKLGNQD. The whole CDR3 is CASSKLGNQDTQYF. The chain has TRBV13-1 and TRBJ2-5; a weak D match, TRBD2 (6 bases). The read ends 4 residues before the CDR3 terminus; that terminus is restored from the germline J gene. Trimming stripped 5 bases from V and 0 bases from J, with 10 bases between. Germline-derived CDR1 and CDR2 are NSHNY and SYGAGN. This CDR3 comprises 14 residues.